The entry that follows covers one T cell receptor (beta chain) sequence. Its matching antigen is unknown. Generated by immunoSEQ multiplex PCR, the TCRdb table keeps only in-frame clones and is missing some. The table records approximately 180,000 clones, 90% to 95% of them present only once. Trimming stripped 3 bases from V and 5 bases from J, with 11 bases between. CDR1 and CDR2 (germline): MNHNS, SASEGT. The CDR3 is 14 amino acids. This sample was taken from a study of T cell responses to AZD1222 COVID-19 vaccine. General study findings and limits: Every sample of the repertoires postdated the peak T cell response. Among the donors, most were white British and more were female, and clonal diversity was possibly underestimated. Baseline antibody screening turned up just a handful of seropositive AZD1222 recipients.

The V call is TRBV6-1, the J call TRBJ2-1; D might be TRBD2 (6 bases). The receptor was isolated from an adult who received the MenACWY meningococcal vaccine as a control. Sequenced material: peripheral blood, taken 28 days after the second dose of the MenACWY control vaccine. As DNA, the CDR3 is TGTGCCAGCAGTGAGCCGGGAGAGAACAATGAGCAGTTCTTC. Protein: CASSEPGENNEQFF.